This TCR beta chain is from a study of T cell responses to AZD1222 COVID-19 vaccine. On the study more broadly: Recipients boosted at about 4 weeks or about 12 weeks are pooled. General observations from the study: A reported finding is that nearly half of spike-specific TCRs target unmutated variant regions.

V was pared by 4 bases and J by 2 bases, with 3 bases of the junction left unmatched. From germline, CDR1 is MNHEY and CDR2 SVGAGI. CDR3 length: 14 residues. Concerning this clone: The antigen is undetermined.

Generated by immunoSEQ multiplex PCR, the TCRdb table keeps only in-frame clones and is missing some. The table shows 150,000 to 170,000 clones, with over 85% occurring only once. The sequences come from peripheral blood, collected on day 0 of AZD1222 vaccination. The sequence came from an adult in good health. This chain connects TRBV6-5 to TRBJ2-3; 7 positions match TRBD2. The chain's CDR3 is CASSSSGVTDTQYF. CDR3 coding DNA: TGTGCCAGCAGTTCTAGCGGAGTCACAGATACGCAGTATTTT.